This paragraph reports one T cell receptor (beta chain). The assay was immunoSEQ multiplex PCR, and TCRdb's table has in-frame clones only and misses some. The table lists a few hundred thousand clones, approximately 81% of them singletons, with roughly a tenth in the top ten. The data belong to a study of blood T cell repertoires in COVID-19. About the research overall: Donors in the United States, Italy and Spain gave samples during acute or convalescent COVID-19. Sources were T cells, B-cell-depleted T cells, or PBMCs; the material itself was cDNA or gDNA.

Specimen: peripheral blood. The receptor's source is a woman older than 75 with COVID-19, enrolled during active disease.

The DNA for the CDR3 is TGTGCCAGCAGTCACCCGACAGGAATGAACACTGAAGCTTTCTTT. Translated: CASSHPTGMNTEAFF. V usage is TRBV6-5 and J usage is TRBJ1-1, with TRBD1 as a possible D gene (6 bases). Germline V gene data show CDR1 as MNHEY and CDR2 as SVGAGI. The V end lost 5 bases, the J end lost 0 bases, and 13 bases lay between the germline ends. CDR3 length: 15 residues.